This T cell receptor beta chain was observed in a study of cytomegalovirus exposure and HLA in healthy donors. Looking at the study overall: Membership in the Caucasian-associated ancestry cluster was found for 75% to 85% of 350 to 450 genotyped donors.

Germline loops: CDR1 SEHNR, CDR2 FQNEAQ (reference sequence). J lost 5 bases, V lost 6 bases, and 9 bases had no gene match. This CDR3 has 14 amino acids. 60 Vbeta and 13 Jbeta primers were used in PCR. Per the study methods: Among the unique TCR beta chains that a later analysis counted, some 73 million in all, 10 million to 13 million were shared. The repertoire was sequenced with immunoSEQ multiplex PCR; TCRdb's copy has only in-frame clones and lacks some. V and J calls and clone size follow that table, whereas D and trimming were derived from the DNA. This table has roughly 150,000 clones, roughly 83% appearing once. Comments on this clone: Antigen: not known.

General study findings and limits: TCR beta V- and J-gene trimming was later associated with a missense DCLRE1C variant.

The chain combines TRBV7-9 with TRBJ1-2, with TRBD1 identical over 7 bases. The TCR was taken from a woman younger than 30 in good health and CMV-seronegative. Sequencing input: PBMCs. The CDR3 sequence: CASSPSGTAYGYTF. In DNA, the CDR3 is TGTGCCAGCAGTCCGTCCGGGACAGCTTATGGCTACACCTTC.